One and the same sample provided the 22 T cell receptor beta chains below, sequenced in a study of blood T cell repertoires in COVID-19. Assay: immunoSEQ multiplex PCR; the TCRdb copy retains only in-frame clones and omits some. This sample has around 340,000 clones, with almost 90% found just once. The source material was PBMCs or T cells enriched from blood (not recorded which). The receptors stem from a woman in her twenties or thirties who had been exposed to COVID-19.

This clone was recorded only once. The chain combines TRBV19 with TRBJ1-1, with D possibly TRBD1 on 6 matching bases. The CDR3 spans 17 residues. CDR1 and CDR2 (germline): LNHDA, SQIVND (reference sequence). V was trimmed by 3 bases and J by 1 base, leaving 18 bases between them. This CDR3 reads CASSILQGGFWNTEAFF. The CDR3 nucleotides are TGTGCCAGTAGTATTTTACAGGGTGGATTCTGGAACACTGAAGCTTTCTTT.

CDR3 DNA sequence: TGTGCCACCATGCAGAGGCGACCGACCACAGATACGCAGTATTTT. Encoded protein: CATMQRRPTTDTQYF. The chain carries TRBV24-1 and TRBJ2-3, with D unresolved. Germline V gives CDR1 KGHDR, CDR2 SFDVKD. V lost 8 bases, J lost 2 bases, and 16 bases lay in between. The CDR3 contains 15 residues.

The V gene is TRBV2, the J gene TRBJ1-5, with TRBD1 matching over 7 bases. The germline V gene has CDR1 SNHLY and CDR2 FYNNEI. The length of the CDR3 is 15 residues. Trimming removed 3 bases from V and 5 bases from J; junction bases left unmatched: 7. The CDR3, as DNA: TGTGCCAGCAGTGAGACTTGGACAGGCCATCAGCCCCAGCATTTT. It codes for CASSETWTGHQPQHF.

The gene calls are TRBV30 and TRBJ2-7, with TRBD1 matching 11 bases. CDR1 GTSNPN and CDR2 SVGIG come from the germline V gene (reference sequence). This CDR3 has 14 amino acids. V shed 4 bases, J shed 3 bases, and the junction held 5 bases outside the gene matches. The CDR3: CAWTGDRGFYEQYF. In DNA form, the CDR3 reads TGTGCCTGGACCGGGGACAGGGGGTTCTACGAGCAGTACTTC.

This sequence joins TRBV10-3 and TRBJ2-7, with D possibly being TRBD2 (5 bases). The CDR3 consists of 14 residues. The V end lost 4 bases, the J end lost 2 bases, and 12 bases lay between the germline ends. Germline lookup yields CDR1 ENHRY and CDR2 SYGVKD. The chain's CDR3 is CAISGATEAYEQYF. CDR3 nucleotide sequence: TGTGCCATCAGTGGGGCCACGGAGGCCTACGAGCAGTACTTC.

The rearrangement links TRBV5-6 to TRBJ2-7; no firm D call. The CDR3 is 12 residues long. V was shortened by 3 bases and J by 4 bases, with 8 bases between the two germline ends. Germline assignment: CDR1 SGHDT and CDR2 YYEEEE. The CDR3 region has the DNA TGTGCCAGCAGCTCCAGGTATTACGAGCAGTACTTC. Amino acid sequence: CASSSRYYEQYF.

The CDR3 bases are TGTGCCAGCAGGACACCTTCGGAGAACACTGAAGCTTTCTTT. This codes for CASRTPSENTEAFF. The chain couples TRBV28 to TRBJ1-1; D is undetermined. V lost 6 bases and J lost 1, with 12 bases in between. The CDR3 consists of 14 residues. Germline CDR1 is MDHEN and CDR2 is SYDVKM.

This chain uses TRBV5-1 with TRBJ2-5; 9 nucleotides match TRBD1. Trimming took 0 bases from V and 7 from J; bases not matched to a gene: 13. The CDR3 runs to 17 residues. CDR1 is SGHRS, CDR2 YFSETQ, per germline. The CDR3 reads CASSLEGAGQGPGTQYF. In DNA, the CDR3 is TGCGCCAGCAGCTTGGAGGGTGCGGGACAGGGCCCAGGGACCCAGTACTTC.

This chain uses TRBV28 with TRBJ2-1; D remains unclear. There are 15 residues in the CDR3. Trimming left V 6 bases short and J 0 bases short, with 12 bases between. Germline CDR1 reads MDHEN; CDR2 reads SYDVKM. The CDR3 coding sequence is TGTGCCAGCAGGCCCCCAGCTAGCTCCTACAATGAGCAGTTCTTC. Protein: CASRPPASSYNEQFF.

The chain is built from TRBV6-2 or TRBV6-3 and TRBJ2-5; D is possibly TRBD2 (6 bases). CDR1 is MNHEY and CDR2 is SVGEGT in the germline V gene. This CDR3 is 13 amino acids long. Deletions cut 5 bases from V and 2 bases from J, with 9 bases between. CDR3 residues: CASSRRVQETQYF. The CDR3 region has the DNA TGTGCCAGCAGTAGGAGGGTACAAGAGACCCAGTACTTC.

The CDR3 is CASSPTGGTQRTQYF. The CDR3 DNA reads as TGTGCCAGCAGTCCGACAGGGGGGACACAGCGTACGCAGTATTTT. This chain joins TRBV9 and TRBJ2-3, with 9 bases identical to TRBD1. Germline CDR1 SGDLS, CDR2 YYNGEE. The CDR3 runs to 15 residues. V lost 5 bases to trimming and J lost 8 bases; unmatched junction nucleotides: 12.

The chain carries TRBV7-6 and TRBJ2-7, with D tentatively TRBD2 (6 bases). CDR3 length equals 14 residues. Trimming pared 5 bases from V and 5 bases from J, leaving 16 bases between. CDR1 SGHVS and CDR2 FNYEAQ come from the germline V gene. CDR3 DNA sequence: TGTGCCAGCAGCCAACTTGGAGGGTCGGACGAGCAGTACTTC. Protein: CASSQLGGSDEQYF. Supplemented by reference TRBV7-6 and TRBJ2-7, the full variable domain reads GAGVSQSPRYKVTKRGQDVALRCDPISGHVSLYWYRQALGQGPEFLTYFNYEAQQDKSGLPNDRFSAERPEGSISTLTIQRTEQRDSAMYRCASSQLGGSDEQYFGPGTRLTVT.

This chain uses TRBV7-5 with TRBJ2-7; the D call of TRBD1 is as the table states it, not checked on the DNA. TRBV7-5 is flagged as a pseudogene. This CDR3 region has 15 residues. Written as DNA, the CDR3 is TGTGCCAGAAGCTCCCGGGACAGGGCTACCTACGAGCAGTACTTC. Protein sequence: CARSSRDRATYEQYF.

The chain employs TRBV7-3 and TRBJ2-4; 8 nucleotides align to TRBD2. V shed 5 bases and J 0 bases; nucleotides not matched to a gene: 3. There are 15 residues in the CDR3. Germline V gene data show CDR1 as SGHTA and CDR2 as FQGTGA. CDR3 loop: CASSPGGTAKNIQYF. In nucleotides, the CDR3 is TGTGCCAGCAGCCCGGGGGGGACAGCCAAAAACATTCAGTACTTC.

V usage is TRBV24-1 and J usage is TRBJ1-2; possible D gene TRBD1, 5 bases. The V gene's germline CDR1 is KGHDR and CDR2 SFDVKD. This CDR3 spans 12 amino acids. V was clipped by 5 bases and J by 8 bases, with 11 bases between them. The CDR3 DNA is TGTGCCACCAGTGGACAGATGGGGGGCTACACCTTC. Protein sequence: CATSGQMGGYTF.

V and J are TRBV12-5 and TRBJ2-3; TRBD1 matches 8 bases. CDR1 and CDR2 from the germline V gene are LGHNT and FRNRAP. J was trimmed by 4 bases and V by 5 bases; bases with no gene match: 5. The CDR3 covers 14 residues. The CDR3 region is CASGRGQGPDTQYF. The CDR3 nucleotides are TGTGCTAGTGGTCGCGGACAGGGCCCAGATACGCAGTATTTT.

V gene TRBV10-3 combines with J gene TRBJ2-7; 8 positions agree with TRBD2. With V trimmed by 11 bases and J by 6 bases, 12 bases remained unmatched. Germline V gene data show CDR1 as ENHRY and CDR2 as SYGVKD. The CDR3 spans 13 residues. The CDR3 nucleotides are TGTGCCGGTGGGGGACTAGAATGGTCCGAGCAGTACTTC. Its protein is CAGGGLEWSEQYF.

The rearrangement links TRBV5-1 to TRBJ1-3; D may be TRBD1 (6 bases). V was shortened by 4 bases and J by 1 base, with 12 bases between the two germline ends. Looked up from germline, CDR1 is SGHRS and CDR2 is YFSETQ. This CDR3 has 15 amino acids. The CDR3, as DNA: TGCGCCAGCAGCGTCGGACAGCAGTCTGGAAACACCATATATTTT. It is translated as CASSVGQQSGNTIYF.

The rearrangement links TRBV30 to TRBJ2-7, with no clear D. Trimming removed 4 bases at V and 0 bases at J, with 10 bases between. Germline V CDR1 and CDR2: GTSNPN, SVGIG (reference sequence). The CDR3 length is 13 residues. The CDR3 loop reads CAWNRGSSYEQYF. Written as DNA, the CDR3 is TGTGCCTGGAACCGCGGTAGCTCCTACGAGCAGTACTTC. The full variable domain, with the rest looked up from reference TRBV30 and TRBJ2-7, is SQTIHQWPATLVQPVGSPLSLECTVEGTSNPNLYWYRQAAGRGLQLLFYSVGIGQISSEVPQNLSASRPQDRQFILSSKKLLLSDSGFYLCAWNRGSSYEQYFGPGTRLTVT.

The chain joins TRBV15 to TRBJ2-3; D may be TRBD2 (5 bases). Germline V gives CDR1 LNHNV, CDR2 YYDKDF (reference sequence). Deletions cut 0 bases from V and 0 bases from J, with 7 bases between. The CDR3 runs 15 residues. CDR3 in amino acids: CATSREKRSTDTQYF. CDR3 bases: TGTGCCACCAGCAGAGAAAAGCGGAGCACAGATACGCAGTATTTT.

V is TRBV18 and J is TRBJ1-5; no clear D gene. CDR1 is KGHSH and CDR2 is LQKENI in the germline V gene. V lost 3 bases and J lost 5, with 8 bases in between. The CDR3 has 13 amino acids. CDR3 nucleotides: TGTGCCAGCTCACCGAGCGACCATCAGCCCCAGCATTTT. Encoded protein: CASSPSDHQPQHF. The full variable domain, its missing parts supplied by reference TRBV18 and TRBJ1-5, is NAGVMQNPRHLVRRRGQEARLRCSPMKGHSHVYWYRQLPEEGLKFMVYLQKENIIDESGMPKERFSAEFPKEGPSILRIQQVVRGDSAAYFCASSPSDHQPQHFGDGTRLSIL.

This chain links TRBV18 with TRBJ2-7; 8 bases fit TRBD1. Germline CDR1 KGHSH, CDR2 LQKENI. The CDR3 runs 15 residues. The V and J ends lost 4 bases and 0 bases, in that order; junction bases with no gene match: 5. DNA for the CDR3: TGTGCCAGCTCACTTGGGACAGGTAGCTCCTACGAGCAGTACTTC. Its protein product is CASSLGTGSSYEQYF.